Below are 23 T cell receptor beta chains sequenced from a single sample in a study of CD8 T cells in ankylosing spondylitis. Each CDR3 protein gets one entry after TCRdb re-called the 5' RACE reads with MiXCR. This repertoire shows 250,000 or so distinct CDR3 sequences, roughly a quarter found once; its top ten account for about 0.6%. The sample consisted of blood, either unsorted or a sorted T cell fraction (not recorded which). These receptors were taken from a male donor with ankylosing spondylitis or in good health (not recorded which).

The V call is TRBV20-1, the J call TRBJ2-7; a possible D gene is TRBD1 (6 bases). The length of the CDR3 is 14 residues. CDR1 is DFQATT and CDR2 is SNEGSKA in the germline V gene (reference sequence). With 6 bases removed from V and 0 bases from J, the gap between germline ends came to 15 bases. The CDR3 loop is CSALGRGSSYEQYF. CDR3 nucleotides: TGCAGTGCCCTAGGAAGGGGGAGCTCCTACGAGCAGTACTTC.

V usage is TRBV20-1 and J usage is TRBJ2-5, with D possibly being TRBD1 or TRBD2 (5 bases each). Trimming stripped 3 bases from V and 1 base from J, with 12 bases between. The CDR3 is made up of 14 amino acids. Germline V gene lookup returns CDR1 DFQATT and CDR2 SNEGSKA (reference sequence). This chain's CDR3 is CSARVPGAQETQYF. The CDR3 bases are TGCAGTGCTAGGGTGCCCGGGGCCCAAGAGACCCAGTACTTC.

This clonotype turned up a few times. The rearrangement uses TRBV20-1 and TRBJ2-2; 7 bases fit TRBD2. CDR1 DFQATT and CDR2 SNEGSKA come from the germline V gene (reference sequence). V shed 0 bases, J shed 1 base, and the junction held 5 bases outside the gene matches. CDR3 length equals 16 residues. The CDR3 protein is CSARDGGVMNTGELFF. The CDR3 coding sequence is TGCAGTGCTAGAGATGGGGGGGTGATGAACACCGGGGAGCTGTTTTTT.

This clonotype was detected once. J is TRBJ2-3 and V is TRBV2; D is possibly TRBD2 (6 bases). V lost 11 bases to trimming and J lost 1 base, with 16 bases between them. Looked up from germline, CDR1 is SNHLY and CDR2 is FYNNEI. This CDR3 has 14 residues. Written as DNA, the CDR3 is TGTGCCGACGAGACTAGTCTCGGCACAGATACGCAGTATTTT. This gives the protein CADETSLGTDTQYF.

There are many counts of this clonotype. The chain is built from TRBV12-3 or TRBV12-4 and TRBJ2-3, with a tentative D call TRBD1 (6 bases). CDR3 length: 12 amino acids. Trimming took 6 bases from V and 4 from J, leaving 8 bases between them. The CDR3 loop is CASSWGPDTQYF. Written as DNA, the CDR3 is TGTGCCAGCAGCTGGGGGCCAGATACGCAGTATTTT.

The CDR3 loop reads CSVETYNEQFF. The CDR3 region has the DNA TGCAGCGTTGAGACCTACAATGAGCAGTTCTTC. J is TRBJ2-1 and V is TRBV29-1; D is unclear. This CDR3 contains 11 residues. Trimming pared 3 bases from V and 2 bases from J, leaving 2 bases between. Germline lookup yields CDR1 SQVTM and CDR2 ANQGSEA.

This clonotype was seen many times. V gene TRBV12-5 combines with J gene TRBJ1-3; D ambiguous. The CDR3 runs 11 residues. CDR1 LGHNT and CDR2 FRNRAP come from the germline V gene. V dropped 6 bases and J dropped 4 bases, with 4 bases sitting between them. CDR3 sequence reads: CASGFGNTIYF. CDR3 DNA: TGTGCTAGTGGCTTCGGAAACACCATATATTTT.

The chain is built from TRBV7-9 and TRBJ1-6; D not certain. V shed 1 base and J shed 10 bases, with 17 bases lying between them. The germline CDR1 and CDR2 sequences are SEHNR and FQNEAQ (reference sequence). The CDR3 runs to 16 residues. The CDR3 region has the DNA TGTGCCAGCAGCTTAGGGCGAGGGTTGGGGAGATCACCCCTCCACTTT. It encodes CASSLGRGLGRSPLHF.

This clonotype turned up a few times. V and J are TRBV20-1 and TRBJ2-7; D may be TRBD2 (5 bases). Germline-derived CDR1 and CDR2 are DFQATT and SNEGSKA (reference sequence). Trimming took 6 bases from V and 4 from J, leaving 13 bases between them. This CDR3 has 12 amino acids. The CDR3 sequence is CSANPGGYEQYF. The DNA for the CDR3 is TGCAGTGCAAACCCAGGCGGGTACGAGCAGTACTTC.

This clonotype was observed at least ten times. The V call is TRBV12-3 or TRBV12-4, the J call TRBJ2-5; 7 nucleotides align to TRBD1. V trimming: 2 bases; J trimming: 5 bases; junction bases outside the gene matches: 5. This CDR3 has 14 amino acids. CDR3 loop: CASSLRGRAETQYF. The CDR3 DNA is TGTGCCAGCAGTTTAAGGGGGCGGGCGGAGACCCAGTACTTC.

This clonotype has a handful of counts. The chain employs TRBV6-6 and TRBJ2-5; D is unresolved. The germline CDR1 and CDR2 sequences are MNHNY and SVGAGI (reference sequence). Trimming cost V 5 bases and J 2 bases, with 6 bases left between them. The length of the CDR3 is 12 residues. The CDR3 region is CASSAGQETQYF. The CDR3 nucleotides are TGTGCCAGCAGTGCAGGACAAGAGACCCAGTACTTC.

The sample holds many counts of this clonotype. This chain uses TRBV12-3 or TRBV12-4 with TRBJ2-7, with TRBD2 identical over 8 bases. The junction had 7 bases not matched to a gene; V was cut back by 6 bases and J by 3 bases. CDR3 length: 14 amino acids. For the CDR3, the DNA is TGTGCCAGCAGCCTCGGGGGGGGGGTCTACGAGCAGTACTTC. Protein product: CASSLGGGVYEQYF.

The V and J genes are TRBV7-7 and TRBJ2-1; D is unclear. The CDR3 covers 15 residues. CDR1 is SSHAT, CDR2 FNYEAQ, per germline (reference sequence). V lost 1 base and J lost 2, with 9 bases in between. CDR3 sequence (DNA): TGTGCCAGCAGCTTAGAGGTGGGGACCTACAATGAGCAGTTCTTC. This codes for CASSLEVGTYNEQFF.

The rearrangement links TRBV5-1 to TRBJ2-1, with 12 bases matching TRBD2. The CDR3 is made up of 18 amino acids. J was trimmed by 0 bases and V by 3 bases; bases with no gene match: 7. The germline V gene encodes CDR1 SGHRS and CDR2 YFSETQ. The CDR3 coding sequence is TGCGCCAGCAGCTGGCGGACTAGCGGGGTGAGCTCCTACAATGAGCAGTTCTTC. Encoded protein: CASSWRTSGVSSYNEQFF.

This clonotype was observed a few times. The CDR3: CASSPTGGGGETQYF. The CDR3 nucleotides are TGTGCCAGCAGTCCGACAGGGGGCGGTGGGGAGACCCAGTACTTC. The chain couples TRBV12-3 or TRBV12-4 to TRBJ2-5; 10 bases are shared with TRBD1. After removal of 5 bases from V and 5 bases from J, the junction contained 8 bases not matched to a gene. This CDR3 region has 15 residues.

This sequence joins TRBV20-1 and TRBJ1-5; D gene ambiguous. Trimming took 2 bases from V and 5 from J, leaving 7 bases between them. The CDR3 extends over 12 amino acids. Looked up from germline, CDR1 is DFQATT and CDR2 is SNEGSKA (reference sequence). CDR3 in amino acids: CSARLQDQPQHF. The CDR3, as DNA: TGCAGTGCTAGACTGCAGGATCAGCCCCAGCATTTT.

This clonotype was found many times. The V call is TRBV9, the J call TRBJ2-3; D remains unclear. The CDR3 has 14 amino acids. CDR1 is SGDLS and CDR2 is YYNGEE in the germline V gene. V was shortened by 0 bases and J by 2 bases, with 7 bases between the two germline ends. Written as DNA, the CDR3 is TGTGCCAGCAGCGTAGACAGTCCCACAGATACGCAGTATTTT. Its protein is CASSVDSPTDTQYF.

Many counts were recorded for this clonotype. The chain joins TRBV7-2 to TRBJ2-1; D might be TRBD2 (6 bases). This CDR3 is 13 amino acids long. Germline values: CDR1 SGHTA, CDR2 FQGNSA. V was pared by 2 bases and J by 6 bases, with 8 bases between. The CDR3 protein is CASSLYGGNEQFF. CDR3 bases: TGTGCCAGCAGCTTATACGGGGGCAATGAGCAGTTCTTC.

This clonotype showed up many times. The chain has TRBV7-9 and TRBJ2-2; tentative D call: TRBD1 (5 bases). In germline, CDR1 is SEHNR, CDR2 FQNEAQ (reference sequence). This CDR3 comprises 15 residues. The ends were cut back, 5 bases at V and 0 bases at J, with 10 bases in the middle. CDR3 loop: CASSHDSSNTGELFF. CDR3 sequence (DNA): TGTGCCAGCAGCCATGACAGCTCGAACACCGGGGAGCTGTTTTTT.

The chain carries TRBV10-3 and TRBJ2-7, with TRBD1 as a possible D gene (6 bases). Deletions cut 3 bases from V and 0 bases from J, with 18 bases between. Germline CDR1 and CDR2: ENHRY and SYGVKD. The CDR3 has 17 amino acids. The CDR3 nucleotides are TGTGCCATCAGTGATCCTACGCAGGGGAAGAGCTCCTACGAGCAGTACTTC. It yields the protein CAISDPTQGKSSYEQYF.

This sequence joins TRBV20-1 and TRBJ2-3; TRBD2 might be the D (6 bases). Germline CDR1 DFQATT, CDR2 SNEGSKA (reference sequence). V was trimmed by 0 bases and J by 6 bases, leaving 19 bases between them. The CDR3 loop spans 16 amino acids. The chain's CDR3 is CSARDRGLATGDTQYF. CDR3 sequence (DNA): TGCAGTGCTAGAGATAGGGGCCTAGCGACCGGGGATACGCAGTATTTT.

This clonotype was observed many times. This rearrangement joins TRBV6-1 to TRBJ1-2, with 7 bases aligning to TRBD1. Germline values: CDR1 MNHNS, CDR2 SASEGT. The CDR3 consists of 14 residues. V dropped 6 bases and J dropped 3; count of bases not matched to a gene: 7. The CDR3 DNA is TGTGCCAGCAGGTCAAGGGACAGTGACTATGGCTACACCTTC. Encoded protein: CASRSRDSDYGYTF.

This clonotype was seen a single time. The V and J genes are TRBV3-1 and TRBJ2-7; D assignment may be TRBD1 or TRBD2 (6 bases each). CDR1 is LGHDT and CDR2 is YNNKEL in the germline V gene (reference sequence). The CDR3 has 14 residues. Trimming removed 3 bases at V and 0 bases at J, with 9 bases between. CDR3 in amino acids: CASSHRGRSYEQYF. CDR3 nucleotides: TGTGCCAGCAGCCACCGGGGGCGCTCCTACGAGCAGTACTTC.